The 19 T cell receptor beta chains below come from one sample, sequenced in a study of T-cell memory formation after mild COVID-19. TCRdb independently ran MiXCR on the 5' RACE reads; one entry per CDR3 protein. The sample contains some 120,000 distinct CDR3 sequences, roughly 6.2% of which appear only once. Sequences were obtained from PBMCs or a T cell subset sorted from them (not recorded which). All receptors come from an adult woman who had mild COVID-19 (a few samples of this study predate the infection). Cell type and time point are not known.

This clonotype was found many times. The V gene is TRBV9, the J gene TRBJ2-1; D uncertain. This CDR3 has 16 residues. The V gene's germline CDR1 is SGDLS and CDR2 YYNGEE. V dropped 0 bases and J dropped 10 bases, with 20 bases sitting between them. The CDR3 DNA reads TGTGCCAGCAGCGTAGGTGAACCTCCCGCCTCCAGCGAGCAGTTCTTC. This translates into CASSVGEPPASSEQFF.

The chain links TRBV12-3 or TRBV12-4 to TRBJ1-2; TRBD1 agrees at 7 bases. CDR3 length equals 13 residues. The junction had 5 bases not matched to a gene; V was cut back by 6 bases and J by 4 bases. The CDR3 sequence: CASRSDRAYGYTF. The CDR3 DNA sequence: TGTGCCAGCAGATCCGACAGGGCCTATGGCTACACCTTC.

This clonotype was counted between two and nine times. This chain joins TRBV6-2 or TRBV6-3 and TRBJ2-3, with D unclear. Germline V gene lookup returns CDR1 MNHEY and CDR2 SVGEGT. V gave up 6 bases and J gave up 0 bases, with 7 bases separating them. The CDR3 runs 13 residues. CDR3 sequence (DNA): TGTGCCAGCAGGCCCATCAGCACAGATACGCAGTATTTT. Its protein product is CASRPISTDTQYF.

This clonotype occurred many times. The V gene is TRBV5-1, the J gene TRBJ2-3; no firm D call. The CDR3 loop spans 13 amino acids. V dropped 1 base and J dropped 4 bases, with 7 bases sitting between them. CDR1 and CDR2 (germline): SGHRS, YFSETQ. CDR3 region: CASSLSSADTQYF. CDR3 nucleotide sequence: TGCGCCAGCAGCTTGAGCTCGGCAGATACGCAGTATTTT.

This clonotype was detected only a few times. This chain uses TRBV20-1 with TRBJ1-4; D perhaps matches TRBD1 (6 bases). V gave up 6 bases and J gave up 10 bases, with 21 bases separating them. The germline CDR1 and CDR2 sequences are DFQATT and SNEGSKA (reference sequence). There are 14 residues in the CDR3. The CDR3 sequence is CSAPSGRGRGKLFF. In DNA, the CDR3 is TGCAGTGCACCCTCGGGTCGGGGGCGAGGAAAACTGTTTTTT.

This clonotype was picked up a small number of times. The genes are TRBV7-2 and TRBJ1-2, with a possible D match to TRBD1 (5 bases). Germline V gene sequence: CDR1 SGHTA, CDR2 FQGNSA. The CDR3 is 14 residues long. The V and J ends lost 1 base and 4 bases respectively, with 10 bases between them. This chain's CDR3 is CASSLVGASYGYTF. CDR3 DNA sequence: TGTGCCAGCAGCTTAGTAGGGGCGAGCTATGGCTACACCTTC.

Only a few counts were recorded for this clonotype. V and J are TRBV20-1 and TRBJ2-5, with D perhaps being TRBD1 or TRBD2 (5 bases each). Germline assignment: CDR1 DFQATT and CDR2 SNEGSKA (reference sequence). The CDR3 runs 13 residues. The V and J ends lost 0 bases and 5 bases respectively, with 10 bases between them. CDR3 nucleotides: TGCAGTGCTAGAGAGGGTTGGGGGGAGACCCAGTACTTC. It is translated as CSAREGWGETQYF.

This chain joins TRBV20-1 and TRBJ1-2; TRBD1 is a possible D gene (5 bases). The CDR3 is made up of 12 amino acids. V lost 6 bases and J lost 5, with 13 bases in between. Germline CDR1 is DFQATT and CDR2 is SNEGSKA (reference sequence). CDR3 nucleotide sequence: TGCAGTGCCCCCACCAGGGAGTATGGCTACACCTTC. Amino acid sequence: CSAPTREYGYTF.

In this sample, this clonotype turned up many times. The chain has TRBV21-1 and TRBJ2-3; whether TRBD2, the table's D call, matches the DNA was not checked. TRBV21-1 is a pseudogene segment. The CDR3 has 14 residues. The CDR3 bases are TGTGCCAGCTTTGGGACTAGTGCCACAGATACGCAGTATTTT. It codes for CASFGTSATDTQYF.

This clonotype was found many times. This rearrangement joins TRBV29-1 to TRBJ2-1, with a possible D match to TRBD2 (5 bases). The CDR3 extends over 14 amino acids. V lost 4 bases to trimming and J lost 0 bases, with 10 bases between them. Germline CDR1 SQVTM, CDR2 ANQGSEA. CDR3 bases: TGCAGCGTTGTCGGGGAAAGCTCCTACAATGAGCAGTTCTTC. Residues: CSVVGESSYNEQFF.

V and J are TRBV10-3 and TRBJ1-2, with 11 positions matching TRBD1. CDR1 ENHRY and CDR2 SYGVKD come from the germline V gene. V gave up 6 bases and J gave up 6 bases; unmatched junction bases: 9. The CDR3 contains 15 residues. CDR3 DNA: TGTGCCATCAGACCCGGACAGGGGGCGCGGGATGGCTACACCTTC. Its protein is CAIRPGQGARDGYTF.

This chain links TRBV5-5 with TRBJ1-1; D unclear. Germline lookup yields CDR1 SGHKS and CDR2 YYEKEE (reference sequence). V lost 0 bases and J lost 5, with 8 bases in between. The CDR3 contains 13 residues. CDR3 in DNA: TGTGCCAGCAGCTTGGTAGAGACGACTGAAGCTTTCTTT. It translates to CASSLVETTEAFF. The variable domain in full, with the rest retrieved from reference TRBV5-5 and TRBJ1-1, is DAGVTQSPTHLIKTRGQQVTLRCSPISGHKSVSWYQQVLGQGPQFIFQYYEKEERGRGNFPDRFSARQFPNYSSELNVNALLLGDSALYLCASSLVETTEAFFGQGTRLTVV.

This clonotype came up many times. The rearrangement joins TRBV7-3 to TRBJ1-1, with 9 bases matching TRBD1. Unmatched junction bases numbered 1, after V lost 5 bases and J lost 3 bases. In germline, CDR1 is SGHTA, CDR2 FQGTGA. CDR3 length equals 13 residues. CDR3 sequence reads: CASSRDRDTEAFF. The DNA of the CDR3 is TGTGCCAGCAGCCGGGACAGGGACACTGAAGCTTTCTTT. Full variable domain (outside the CDR3, taken from reference TRBV7-3 and TRBJ1-1): GAGVSQTPSNKVTEKGKYVELRCDPISGHTALYWYRQSLGQGPEFLIYFQGTGAADDSGLPNDRFFAVRPEGSVSTLKIQRTERGDSAVYLCASSRDRDTEAFFGQGTRLTVV.

The chain has TRBV30 and TRBJ2-7; possible D gene TRBD1, 6 bases. The CDR3 is made up of 13 amino acids. Germline V gene sequence: CDR1 GTSNPN, CDR2 SVGIG (reference sequence). With 5 bases removed from V and 3 bases from J, the gap between germline ends came to 14 bases. The CDR3 loop is CAWGLSRGYEQYF. CDR3 nucleotides: TGTGCCTGGGGACTGTCCAGGGGCTACGAGCAGTACTTC. Based on the CDR3 plus reference TRBV30 and TRBJ2-7, the full variable domain is SQTIHQWPATLVQPVGSPLSLECTVEGTSNPNLYWYRQAAGRGLQLLFYSVGIGQISSEVPQNLSASRPQDRQFILSSKKLLLSDSGFYLCAWGLSRGYEQYFGPGTRLTVT.

This clonotype was seen many times. The chain links TRBV5-1 to TRBJ1-2; D remains unclear. V was shortened by 6 bases and J by 1 base, with 16 bases between the two germline ends. Germline CDR1 is SGHRS and CDR2 is YFSETQ. The CDR3 extends over 15 amino acids. The CDR3 loop reads CASNPGSRLNYGYTF. CDR3 nucleotides: TGCGCCAGCAATCCGGGCAGCCGTCTTAACTATGGCTACACCTTC.

This clonotype was seen many times. The chain links TRBV20-1 to TRBJ2-7; 11 nucleotides line up with TRBD1. Per the germline V gene, CDR1 is DFQATT and CDR2 is SNEGSKA (reference sequence). The V segment lost 5 bases and the J segment 6 bases; nucleotides outside the gene matches: 9. The CDR3 runs to 14 residues. The CDR3 reads CSAVTGQGVGEQYF. CDR3 nucleotide sequence: TGCAGTGCTGTAACGGGACAGGGGGTGGGCGAGCAGTACTTC.

This clonotype was counted a few times. J is TRBJ2-7 and V is TRBV6-5; a possible D gene is TRBD1 (5 bases). In germline, CDR1 is MNHEY, CDR2 SVGAGI. CDR3 length equals 14 residues. The V end lost 6 bases, the J end lost 2 bases, and 14 bases lay between the germline ends. The CDR3 DNA sequence: TGTGCCAGCAGCCACACCCAGGGCCCCTACGAGCAGTACTTC. As protein: CASSHTQGPYEQYF.

This clonotype was observed at least ten times. V is TRBV12-3 or TRBV12-4 and J is TRBJ1-4, with D hard to call. This CDR3 region has 16 residues. The V end lost 4 bases, the J end lost 5 bases, and 17 bases lay between the germline ends. The CDR3 DNA is TGTGCCAGCAGTTCGGTACTAGGGAGAGGGAATGAAAAACTGTTTTTT. This codes for CASSSVLGRGNEKLFF.

This clonotype was detected ten times or more. This rearrangement joins TRBV6-2 or TRBV6-3 to TRBJ1-1; TRBD1 aligns across 8 bases. CDR1 and CDR2 (germline): MNHEY, SVGEGT. The junction had 1 base not matched to a gene; V was cut back by 6 bases and J by 4 bases. CDR3 length: 12 residues. The CDR3 nucleotides are TGTGCCAGCAGGGACAGGGTCACTGAAGCTTTCTTT. Residues: CASRDRVTEAFF.